The 14 T cell receptor beta chains presented below share a single source sample, sequenced in a study of naive and memory T cell subsets. Noted treatment: skin biopsy from PPD injection site in Mantoux-positive individual. The library had UMIs added by 3' ligation of an oligonucleotide to TCR cDNA. Amplification of ligated cDNA took four PCR rounds with SP2 and nested alpha and beta constant primers. In TCRdb, the UMI-ligation and nested PCR reads were re-called with MiXCR into one record per CDR3 protein. The table records tens of thousands of distinct CDR3 sequences, about 11% of them present only once. Sequencing used skin, obtained from a tuberculin skin test site. The receptor source for this set is an adult in good health.

This clonotype occurred many times. The rearrangement links TRBV10-1 to TRBJ1-1; D is unresolved. CDR1 is WNHNN and CDR2 is SYGVQD in the germline V gene (reference sequence). V lost 8 bases and J lost 7, with 38 bases in between. The CDR3 is 20 residues long. CDR3 in amino acids: CASSTLPIPYSKWGSHEAFF. DNA of the CDR3: TGCGCCAGCTCCACATTGCCAATACCGTACTCCAAATGGGGTAGCCATGAAGCTTTCTTT.

This clonotype was counted only a few times. V gene TRBV4-2 combines with J gene TRBJ2-5, with TRBD2 matching over 8 bases. J gave up 4 bases and V 0 bases, and 7 bases lay outside the gene matches. The CDR3 runs to 16 residues. The V gene's germline CDR1 is LGHNA and CDR2 YNFKEQ. As DNA, the CDR3 is TGTGCCAGCAGCCAAGAGGACCGGGGGGGCGTAGAGACCCAGTACTTC. The encoded protein is CASSQEDRGGVETQYF.

In its sample, this clonotype was seen many times. The chain recombines TRBV2 with TRBJ2-7; D remains unclear. With 1 base removed from V and 3 bases from J, the gap between germline ends came to 13 bases. The CDR3 runs to 15 residues. CDR1 is SNHLY, CDR2 FYNNEI, per germline. The CDR3 sequence: CASSEGWEIGYEQYF. CDR3 coding DNA: TGTGCCAGCAGTGAAGGTTGGGAAATAGGCTACGAGCAGTACTTC.

This clonotype has more than one count but fewer than ten. V and J are TRBV20-1 and TRBJ2-1, with TRBD2 matching over 7 bases. V lost 0 bases, J lost 8 bases, and 13 bases stayed unmatched. From germline, CDR1 is DFQATT and CDR2 SNEGSKA (reference sequence). This CDR3 comprises 16 residues. As DNA, the CDR3 is TGCAGTGCTAGAGAGGGTCCTAGCGGACGGTTCGATGAGCAGTTCTTC. The encoded protein is CSAREGPSGRFDEQFF.

CDR3 in amino acids: CSADRGYNYGYTF. In DNA, the CDR3 is TGCAGTGCCGACAGGGGGTACAACTATGGCTACACCTTC. The rearrangement uses TRBV20-1 and TRBJ1-2; 9 nucleotides line up with TRBD1. Trimming cost V 6 bases and J 2 bases; bases outside gene matches: 4. Germline V gene sequence: CDR1 DFQATT, CDR2 SNEGSKA (reference sequence). This CDR3 is built from 13 residues.

The chain combines TRBV29-1 with TRBJ2-1; TRBD1 matches 9 bases. Germline lookup yields CDR1 SQVTM and CDR2 ANQGSEA. The CDR3 loop spans 13 amino acids. The CDR3 DNA sequence: TGCAGTGCAAGACAGGGGGAGGGGGGGGAGCAGTTCTTC. Its translation is CSARQGEGGEQFF.

The chain employs TRBV7-3 and TRBJ1-1; D not certain. In germline, CDR1 is SGHTA, CDR2 FQGTGA. CDR3 length equals 13 residues. V lost 1 base to trimming and J lost 4 bases, with 7 bases between them. The DNA of the CDR3 is TGTGCCAGCAGCTTAAGCTCGCGCACTGAAGCTTTCTTT. It is translated as CASSLSSRTEAFF.

This chain joins TRBV12-3 or TRBV12-4 and TRBJ1-2; 7 bases fit TRBD1. Trimming cost V 5 bases and J 4 bases; bases outside gene matches: 7. This CDR3 has 14 residues. This chain's CDR3 is CASSPTGNVYGYTF. CDR3 DNA sequence: TGTGCCAGCAGTCCGACAGGGAATGTCTATGGCTACACCTTC.

CDR3 sequence: CASSQFLLRDGTSGANVLTF. CDR3 sequence (DNA): TGCGCCAGCAGTCAATTCCTACTCCGGGACGGAACCTCTGGGGCCAACGTCCTGACTTTC. The rearrangement links TRBV23-1 to TRBJ2-6; D is tentatively TRBD1 or TRBD2 (5 bases each). TRBV23-1 is flagged as an ORF with uncertain function. Between the trimmed V and J ends, which lost 1 base and 0 bases, there was a span of 19 bases. CDR3 size: 20 residues.

In its sample, this clonotype was seen many times. The chain is built from TRBV12-3 or TRBV12-4 and TRBJ2-7; 9 bases are shared with TRBD1. V gave up 8 bases and J gave up 7 bases; unmatched junction bases: 12. The CDR3 is made up of 14 amino acids. The CDR3 DNA reads as TGTGCCAGCGGACTACAGGGGGCGGCGAGTGAGCAGTACTTC. This codes for CASGLQGAASEQYF.

The genes are TRBV12-3 or TRBV12-4 and TRBJ2-7, with 9 positions matching TRBD1. This CDR3 has 19 residues. V lost 3 bases and J lost 2; bases outside the gene matches: 17. The CDR3 spells CASSFVRVGFGTGTYEQYF. The CDR3, as DNA: TGTGCCAGCAGTTTCGTAAGAGTCGGGTTCGGGACAGGGACCTACGAGCAGTACTTC.

V gene TRBV7-8 combines with J gene TRBJ2-5, with 7 bases fitting TRBD1. The CDR3 spans 17 residues. Unmatched junction bases numbered 16, after V lost 7 bases and J lost 2 bases. Germline V gene sequence: CDR1 SGHVS, CDR2 FQNEAQ. The CDR3, as DNA: TGTGCCAGCACCAAAGGCTTTCCGGGACAGAGACAAGAGACCCAGTACTTC. It codes for CASTKGFPGQRQETQYF.

This clonotype was recorded a few times. V usage is TRBV5-1 and J usage is TRBJ2-6; the D is unclear. V gave up 0 bases and J gave up 0 bases, with 10 bases separating them. The germline V gene encodes CDR1 SGHRS and CDR2 YFSETQ. This CDR3 comprises 17 residues. The DNA for the CDR3 is TGCGCCAGCAGCTTGGCCTCTGGAGCCTCTGGGGCCAACGTCCTGACTTTC. This codes for CASSLASGASGANVLTF.

This clonotype was counted a few times. The chain uses TRBV27 and TRBJ2-2; maybe TRBD2 (6 bases). V was shortened by 10 bases and J by 2 bases, with 14 bases between the two germline ends. Germline loops: CDR1 MNHEY, CDR2 SMNVEV (reference sequence). The CDR3 length is 14 residues. CDR3: CATPGLFNTGELFF. The CDR3 region has the DNA TGTGCCACCCCGGGACTCTTCAACACCGGGGAGCTGTTTTTT.